This TCR beta chain appears in the sequencing data of a study of T cells expressing NK-cell markers. Notes on the study in general: There remained a lack of clarity about HCMV specificity of expanded NKG2C+ T cell clones.

The CDR3 consists of 15 residues. Production of TCR beta cDNA relied on 5'RACE template switching with UMIs. No DNA is given; TCRdb re-called the 5' RACE reads and lists each CDR3 protein once. In total, the table holds around 180,000 distinct CDR3 sequences. For this clonotype: Its antigen is currently unknown.

The rearrangement uses TRBV12-3 or TRBV12-4 and TRBJ2-2; the TRBD1 assignment by TCRdb is unverifiable without DNA. The sample taken for sequencing was blood T cells: a sorted CD56 or NKG2C T cell subset, CD4+ or CD8+ T cells, or bulk PBMC T cells (not recorded which). The sequence derives from a man between 18 and 69 years old in good health. CDR3 residues: CASSLGVRGTGELFF.